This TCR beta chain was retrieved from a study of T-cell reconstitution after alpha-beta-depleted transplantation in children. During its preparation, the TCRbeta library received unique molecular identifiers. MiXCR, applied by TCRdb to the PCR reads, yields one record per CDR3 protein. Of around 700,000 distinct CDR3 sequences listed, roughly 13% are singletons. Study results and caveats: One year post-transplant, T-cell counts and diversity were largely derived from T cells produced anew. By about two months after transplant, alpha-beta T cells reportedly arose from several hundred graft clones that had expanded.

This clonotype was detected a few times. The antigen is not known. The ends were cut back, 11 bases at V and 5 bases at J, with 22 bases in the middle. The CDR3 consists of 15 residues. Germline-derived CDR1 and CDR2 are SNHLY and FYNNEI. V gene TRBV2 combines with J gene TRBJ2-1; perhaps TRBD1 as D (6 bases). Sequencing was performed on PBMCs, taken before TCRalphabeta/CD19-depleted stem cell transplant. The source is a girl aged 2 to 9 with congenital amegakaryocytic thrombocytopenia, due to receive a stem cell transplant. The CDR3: CAAQLRTGTNNEQFF. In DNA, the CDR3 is TGTGCCGCCCAACTCCGAACCGGGACAAACAATGAGCAGTTCTTC.